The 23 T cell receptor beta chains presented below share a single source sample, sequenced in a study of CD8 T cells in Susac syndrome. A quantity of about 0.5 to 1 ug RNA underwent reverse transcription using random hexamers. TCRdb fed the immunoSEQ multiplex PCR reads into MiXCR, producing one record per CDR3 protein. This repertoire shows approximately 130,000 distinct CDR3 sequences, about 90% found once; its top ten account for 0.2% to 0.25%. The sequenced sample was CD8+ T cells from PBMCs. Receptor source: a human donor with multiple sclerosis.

As DNA, the CDR3 is TGCAGTGCTAGAGATGTAAGGAAGTCCAACACTGAAGCTTTCTTT. Its protein is CSARDVRKSNTEAFF. The chain joins TRBV20-1 to TRBJ1-1, with D uncertain. The CDR3 runs to 15 residues. Germline V gene lookup returns CDR1 DFQATT and CDR2 SNEGSKA (reference sequence). Trimming cost V 0 bases and J 2 bases, with 13 bases left between them.

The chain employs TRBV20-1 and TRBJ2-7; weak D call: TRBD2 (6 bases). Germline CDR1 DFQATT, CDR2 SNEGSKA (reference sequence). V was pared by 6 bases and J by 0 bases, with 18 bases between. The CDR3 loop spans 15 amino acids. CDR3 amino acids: CSAPPEAGYSYEQYF. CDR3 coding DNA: TGCAGTGCCCCCCCGGAGGCGGGGTACTCCTACGAGCAGTACTTC.

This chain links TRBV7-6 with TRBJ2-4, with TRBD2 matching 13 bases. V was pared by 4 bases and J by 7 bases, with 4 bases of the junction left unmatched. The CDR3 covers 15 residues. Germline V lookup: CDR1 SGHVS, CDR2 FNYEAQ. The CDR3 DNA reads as TGTGCCAGCAGCTCGGGACTAGCGGGATTTAACATTCAGTACTTC. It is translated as CASSSGLAGFNIQYF.

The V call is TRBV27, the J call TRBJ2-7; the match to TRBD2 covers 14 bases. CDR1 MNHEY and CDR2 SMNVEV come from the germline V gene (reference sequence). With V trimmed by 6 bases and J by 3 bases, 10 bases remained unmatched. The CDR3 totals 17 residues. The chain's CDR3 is CASRPTPGTSGSYEQYF. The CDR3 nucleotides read TGTGCCAGCAGACCCACCCCCGGGACTAGCGGGAGCTACGAGCAGTACTTC.

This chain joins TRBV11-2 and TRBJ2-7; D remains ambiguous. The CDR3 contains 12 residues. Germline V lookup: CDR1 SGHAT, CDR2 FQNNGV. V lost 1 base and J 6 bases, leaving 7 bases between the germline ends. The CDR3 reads CASSLARVEQYF. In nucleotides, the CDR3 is TGTGCCAGCAGCTTAGCAAGGGTCGAGCAGTACTTC.

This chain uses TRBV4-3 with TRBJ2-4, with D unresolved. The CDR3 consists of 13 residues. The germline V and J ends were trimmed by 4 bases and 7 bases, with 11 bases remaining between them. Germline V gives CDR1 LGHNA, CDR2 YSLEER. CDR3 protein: CASSPTDGNIQYF. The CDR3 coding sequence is TGCGCCAGCAGCCCCACGGACGGGAACATTCAGTACTTC.

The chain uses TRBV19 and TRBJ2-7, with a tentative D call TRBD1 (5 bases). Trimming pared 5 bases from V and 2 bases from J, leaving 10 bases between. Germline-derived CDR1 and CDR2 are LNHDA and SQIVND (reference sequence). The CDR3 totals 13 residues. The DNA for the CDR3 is TGTGCCAGTAGTGAGGCAGGGCCCTACGAGCAGTACTTC. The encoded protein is CASSEAGPYEQYF.

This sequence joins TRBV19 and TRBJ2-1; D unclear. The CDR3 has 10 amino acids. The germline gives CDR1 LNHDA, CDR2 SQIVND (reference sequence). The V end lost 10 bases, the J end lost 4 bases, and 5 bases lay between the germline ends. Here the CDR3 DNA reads TGTGCCACCGGGTACAATGAGCAGTTCTTC. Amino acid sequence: CATGYNEQFF. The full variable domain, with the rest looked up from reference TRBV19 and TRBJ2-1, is DGGITQSPKYLFRKEGQNVTLSCEQNLNHDAMYWYRQDPGQGLRLIYYSQIVNDFQKGDIAEGYSVSREKKESFPLTVTSAQKNPTAFYLCATGYNEQFFGPGTRLTVL.

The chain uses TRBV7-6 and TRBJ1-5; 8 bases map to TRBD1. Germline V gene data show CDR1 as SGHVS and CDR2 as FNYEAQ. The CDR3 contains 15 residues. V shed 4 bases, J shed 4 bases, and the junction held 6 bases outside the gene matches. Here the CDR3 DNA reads TGTGCCAGCAGCTCTAGACAGGGGATGAATCAGCCCCAGCATTTT. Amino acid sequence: CASSSRQGMNQPQHF.

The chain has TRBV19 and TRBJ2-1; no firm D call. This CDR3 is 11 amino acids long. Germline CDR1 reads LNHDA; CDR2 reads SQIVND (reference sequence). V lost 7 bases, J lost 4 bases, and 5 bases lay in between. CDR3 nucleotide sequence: TGTGCCAGTAACAAATACAATGAGCAGTTCTTC. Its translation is CASNKYNEQFF. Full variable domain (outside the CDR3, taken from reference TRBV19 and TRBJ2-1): DGGITQSPKYLFRKEGQNVTLSCEQNLNHDAMYWYRQDPGQGLRLIYYSQIVNDFQKGDIAEGYSVSREKKESFPLTVTSAQKNPTAFYLCASNKYNEQFFGPGTRLTVL.

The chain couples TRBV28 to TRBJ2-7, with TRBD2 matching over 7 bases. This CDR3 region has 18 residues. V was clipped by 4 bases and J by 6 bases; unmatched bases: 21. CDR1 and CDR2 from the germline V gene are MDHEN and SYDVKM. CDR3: CASSSYGGGRGVFREQYF. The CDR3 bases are TGTGCCAGCAGTTCCTATGGGGGAGGGAGAGGGGTTTTTCGCGAGCAGTACTTC. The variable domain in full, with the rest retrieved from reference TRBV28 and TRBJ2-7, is DVKVTQSSRYLVKRTGEKVFLECVQDMDHENMFWYRQDPGLGLRLIYFSYDVKMKEKGDIPEGYSVSREKKERFSLILESASTNQTSMYLCASSSYGGGRGVFREQYFGPGTRLTVT.

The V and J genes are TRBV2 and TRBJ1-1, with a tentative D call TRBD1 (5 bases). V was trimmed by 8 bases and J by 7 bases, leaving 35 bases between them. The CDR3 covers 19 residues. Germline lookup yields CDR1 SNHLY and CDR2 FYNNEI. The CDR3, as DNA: TGTGCCAGCTCCGAGGGGAAACGTACTACGACGGCCCTTATTGGTGAAGCTTTCTTT. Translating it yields CASSEGKRTTTALIGEAFF.

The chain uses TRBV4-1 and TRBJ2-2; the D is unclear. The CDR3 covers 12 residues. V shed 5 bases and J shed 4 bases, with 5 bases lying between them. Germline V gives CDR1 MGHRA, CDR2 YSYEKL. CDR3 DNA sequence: TGCGCCAGCAGCGGAAGCACCGGGGAGCTGTTTTTT. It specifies CASSGSTGELFF.

The CDR3 DNA reads as TGTGCCAGCATAGCAGGGGGAAGCACTGAAGCTTTCTTT. This gives the protein CASIAGGSTEAFF. J is TRBJ1-1 and V is TRBV27, with 7 bases identical to TRBD1. Per the germline V gene, CDR1 is MNHEY and CDR2 is SMNVEV (reference sequence). CDR3 length equals 13 residues. V trimming: 7 bases; J trimming: 4 bases; junction bases outside the gene matches: 6.

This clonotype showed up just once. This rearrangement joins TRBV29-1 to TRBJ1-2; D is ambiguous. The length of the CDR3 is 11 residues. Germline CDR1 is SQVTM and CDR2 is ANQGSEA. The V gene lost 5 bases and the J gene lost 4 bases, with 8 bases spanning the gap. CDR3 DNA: TGCAGCGTTTACGGTCTCTATGGCTACACCTTC. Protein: CSVYGLYGYTF.

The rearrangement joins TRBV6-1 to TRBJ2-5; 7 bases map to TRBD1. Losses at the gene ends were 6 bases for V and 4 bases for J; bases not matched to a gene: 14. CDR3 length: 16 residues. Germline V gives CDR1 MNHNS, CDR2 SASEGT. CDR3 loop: CASRIQGQLGGETQYF. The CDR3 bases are TGTGCCAGCAGGATTCAGGGACAGCTGGGTGGAGAGACCCAGTACTTC.

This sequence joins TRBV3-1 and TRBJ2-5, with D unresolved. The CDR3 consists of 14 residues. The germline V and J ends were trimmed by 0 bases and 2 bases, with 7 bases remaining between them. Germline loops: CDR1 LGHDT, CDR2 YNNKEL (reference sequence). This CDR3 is CASSQDGYQETQYF. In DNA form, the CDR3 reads TGTGCCAGCAGCCAAGATGGGTATCAAGAGACCCAGTACTTC.

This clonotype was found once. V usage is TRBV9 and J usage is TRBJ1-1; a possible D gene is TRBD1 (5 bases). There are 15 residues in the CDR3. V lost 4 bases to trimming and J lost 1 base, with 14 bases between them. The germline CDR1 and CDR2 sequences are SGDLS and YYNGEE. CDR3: CASSLLGRTNTEAFF. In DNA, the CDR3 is TGTGCCAGCAGCCTTTTGGGGCGGACGAACACTGAAGCTTTCTTT.

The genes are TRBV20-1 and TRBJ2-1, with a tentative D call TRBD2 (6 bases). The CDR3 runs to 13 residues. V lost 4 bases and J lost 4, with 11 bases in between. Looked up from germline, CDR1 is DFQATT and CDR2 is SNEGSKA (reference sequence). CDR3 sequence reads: CSAKGGFYNEQFF. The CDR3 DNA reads TGCAGTGCTAAGGGAGGCTTTTACAATGAGCAGTTCTTC.

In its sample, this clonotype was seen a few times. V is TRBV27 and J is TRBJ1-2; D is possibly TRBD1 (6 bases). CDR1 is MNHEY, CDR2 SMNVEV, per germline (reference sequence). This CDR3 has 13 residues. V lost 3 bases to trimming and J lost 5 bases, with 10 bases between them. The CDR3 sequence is CASSFGGAYGYTF. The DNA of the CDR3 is TGTGCCAGCAGTTTTGGGGGGGCTTATGGCTACACCTTC.

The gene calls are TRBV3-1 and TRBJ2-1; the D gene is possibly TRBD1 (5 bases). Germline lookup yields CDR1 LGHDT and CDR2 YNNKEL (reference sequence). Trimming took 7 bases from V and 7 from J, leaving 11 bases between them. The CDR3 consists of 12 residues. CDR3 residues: CASTQAGNEQFF. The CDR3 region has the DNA TGTGCCAGCACCCAGGCAGGGAATGAGCAGTTCTTC.

DNA for the CDR3: TGTGCCAGCAGCTTTCCACAGGGGGCAGTGGTGGATACGCAGTATTTT. This codes for CASSFPQGAVVDTQYF. The chain uses TRBV5-4 and TRBJ2-3, with 9 bases matching TRBD1. Losses at the gene ends were 2 bases for V and 6 bases for J; bases not matched to a gene: 10. The CDR3 runs to 16 residues. CDR1 is SGHNT, CDR2 YYREEE, per germline (reference sequence).

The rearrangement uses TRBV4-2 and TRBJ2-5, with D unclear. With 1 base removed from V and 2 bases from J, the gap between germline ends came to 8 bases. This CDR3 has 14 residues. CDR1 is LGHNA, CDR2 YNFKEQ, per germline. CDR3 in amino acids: CASSQGVGQETQYF. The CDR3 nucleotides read TGTGCCAGCAGCCAAGGGGTAGGACAAGAGACCCAGTACTTC.